Following are 26 T cell receptor beta chains from one sample sequenced in a study of T cell repertoires and HLA-DP antigens. This table comes from immunoSEQ multiplex PCR, and its TCRdb copy is limited to in-frame clones, with some not included. The sample holds about 89,000 clones, about 89% seen once. For these receptors, no antigen is known. Sequencing used CD4+ T cells from PBMCs. These receptor sequences come from a man aged 50-59 years in good health and CMV-seronegative.

V gene TRBV28 combines with J gene TRBJ1-2; tentatively, D is TRBD1 (5 bases). This CDR3 contains 14 residues. Germline V CDR1 and CDR2: MDHEN, SYDVKM. V lost 7 bases, J lost 0 bases, and 12 bases lay in between. CDR3: CASTLGTANYGYTF. As DNA, the CDR3 is TGTGCCAGCACCCTCGGGACCGCTAACTATGGCTACACCTTC.

This chain links TRBV7-2 with TRBJ1-1; no clear D gene. The length of the CDR3 is 13 residues. The germline V gene has CDR1 SGHTA and CDR2 FQGNSA. Trimming removed 6 bases at V and 3 bases at J, with 11 bases between. The CDR3 spells CASSSEGYTEAFF. DNA for the CDR3: TGTGCCAGCAGTTCGGAAGGGTACACTGAAGCTTTCTTT.

V and J are TRBV7-2 and TRBJ2-5; 7 bases line up with TRBD1. Germline trimming cut 2 bases from V and 5 bases from J; bases unmatched to any gene: 5. CDR3 length: 14 amino acids. Germline values: CDR1 SGHTA, CDR2 FQGNSA. The CDR3 DNA reads TGTGCCAGCAGCTTATTAGGGGGCGGCGAGACCCAGTACTTC. This encodes CASSLLGGGETQYF.

This clone was found once. The chain joins TRBV5-1 to TRBJ1-6; 7 bases are shared with TRBD1. The V gene's germline CDR1 is SGHRS and CDR2 YFSETQ. There are 15 residues in the CDR3. V was clipped by 0 bases and J by 5 bases; unmatched bases: 2. Written as DNA, the CDR3 is TGCGCCAGCAGCTTGGGACAGGGAAATAATTCACCCCTCCACTTT. It is translated as CASSLGQGNNSPLHF.

The chain is built from TRBV19 and TRBJ2-1; 9 nucleotides agree with TRBD1. The CDR3 extends over 14 amino acids. CDR1 and CDR2 (germline): LNHDA, SQIVND (reference sequence). V was clipped by 4 bases and J by 3 bases; unmatched bases: 1. The DNA for the CDR3 is TGTGCCAGTAGTAGGGACAGGGTCTACAATGAGCAGTTCTTC. This sequence encodes CASSRDRVYNEQFF.

The rearrangement links TRBV28 to TRBJ2-3; D is unclear. The CDR3 runs 15 residues. V lost 6 bases, J lost 2 bases, and 15 bases lay in between. Germline V gene data show CDR1 as MDHEN and CDR2 as SYDVKM. CDR3 loop: CASSPPRSLTDTQYF. The CDR3 nucleotides read TGTGCCAGCAGCCCCCCTAGGAGCCTCACAGATACGCAGTATTTT.

CDR3 sequence: CAWKVTGGFGETQYF. In DNA form, the CDR3 reads TGTGCCTGGAAGGTTACGGGGGGTTTCGGGGAGACCCAGTACTTC. V and J are TRBV30 and TRBJ2-5; 7 bases match TRBD2. With V trimmed by 4 bases and J by 5 bases, 13 bases remained unmatched. CDR1 is GTSNPN and CDR2 is SVGIG in the germline V gene (reference sequence). The CDR3 loop spans 15 amino acids.

CDR3 sequence: CASSNRDSYEQYF. The CDR3 DNA follows: TGTGCCAGCAGCAACCGGGACAGCTACGAGCAGTACTTC. The chain combines TRBV21-1 with TRBJ2-7; TRBD1, the D gene given by the table, was not confirmed from the DNA. TRBV21-1 is a pseudogene segment. This CDR3 has 13 residues.

The chain is built from TRBV19 and TRBJ1-5; D gene ambiguous. This CDR3 spans 13 amino acids. Trimming took off 5 bases at V and 4 bases at J, with 9 bases between the two ends. CDR1 is LNHDA and CDR2 is SQIVND in the germline V gene (reference sequence). In nucleotides, the CDR3 is TGTGCCAGTAGTGAGGCAGCAAATCAGCCCCAGCATTTT. This encodes CASSEAANQPQHF.

V usage is TRBV18 and J usage is TRBJ1-6; 9 bases line up with TRBD1. The CDR3 length is 15 residues. V dropped 0 bases and J dropped 6; count of bases not matched to a gene: 0. Germline CDR1 KGHSH, CDR2 LQKENI. The CDR3 here is CASSPPGQGNSPLHF. CDR3 bases: TGTGCCAGCTCACCACCGGGACAGGGTAATTCACCCCTCCACTTT. Together with reference TRBV18 and TRBJ1-6, the CDR3 gives the full variable domain: NAGVMQNPRHLVRRRGQEARLRCSPMKGHSHVYWYRQLPEEGLKFMVYLQKENIIDESGMPKERFSAEFPKEGPSILRIQQVVRGDSAAYFCASSPPGQGNSPLHFGNGTRLTVT.

The chain couples TRBV4-2 to TRBJ1-1; D may be TRBD1 (5 bases). The ends were cut back, 4 bases at V and 4 bases at J, with 13 bases in the middle. In germline, CDR1 is LGHNA, CDR2 YNFKEQ. This CDR3 has 14 residues. The CDR3 loop reads CASSLFGTGTEAFF. The CDR3 DNA follows: TGTGCCAGCAGCCTATTCGGGACGGGCACTGAAGCTTTCTTT.

This chain links TRBV4-3 with TRBJ1-5; no reliable D call. Deletions cut 0 bases from V and 2 bases from J, with 11 bases between. The CDR3 consists of 16 residues. Germline CDR1 and CDR2: LGHNA and YSLEER. CDR3 sequence (DNA): TGCGCCAGCAGCCAAGAAGCCGGGCAGGGCAATCAGCCCCAGCATTTT. It codes for CASSQEAGQGNQPQHF.

The gene calls are TRBV5-6 and TRBJ1-3; D not certain. Per germline, CDR1 SGHDT and CDR2 YYEEEE. The V end lost 2 bases, the J end lost 2 bases, and 11 bases lay between the germline ends. This CDR3 comprises 15 residues. The CDR3 bases are TGTGCCAGCAGCTTTCTCGGGGATCCTGGAAACACCATATATTTT. Protein product: CASSFLGDPGNTIYF.

V gene TRBV9 combines with J gene TRBJ2-1; D gene uncertain. Deletions cut 3 bases from V and 5 bases from J, with 15 bases between. This CDR3 is built from 15 residues. The V gene's germline CDR1 is SGDLS and CDR2 YYNGEE. CDR3 sequence (DNA): TGTGCCAGCAGCGAGCCAAACCTCTTGAACAATGAGCAGTTCTTC. Protein sequence: CASSEPNLLNNEQFF.

This sequence joins TRBV6-1 and TRBJ2-7, with TRBD1 identical over 7 bases. Germline values: CDR1 MNHNS, CDR2 SASEGT. The CDR3 is 14 residues long. Trimming at V came to 7 bases and at J to 2 bases, leaving 8 bases not matched to a gene. The CDR3: CASTRDSKAYEQYF. For the CDR3, the DNA is TGTGCCAGCACCAGGGACAGTAAAGCCTACGAGCAGTACTTC.

This sequence joins TRBV5-1 and TRBJ2-3; TRBD2 matches 15 bases. There are 18 residues in the CDR3. CDR1 is SGHRS, CDR2 YFSETQ, per germline. V lost 4 bases, J lost 0 bases, and 6 bases stayed unmatched. CDR3 in amino acids: CASSTGLAGGASTDTQYF. DNA of the CDR3: TGCGCCAGCAGCACGGGACTAGCGGGAGGTGCTAGCACAGATACGCAGTATTTT.

This chain joins TRBV5-1 and TRBJ1-4; 8 nucleotides line up with TRBD1. The CDR3 is made up of 12 amino acids. CDR1 is SGHRS and CDR2 is YFSETQ in the germline V gene. J gave up 7 bases and V 4 bases, and 0 bases lay outside the gene matches. The CDR3 DNA is TGCGCCAGCAGCCAGGGGGCTGAAAAACTGTTTTTT. Encoded protein: CASSQGAEKLFF.

This clone was seen only a few times. The chain recombines TRBV2 with TRBJ1-1; TRBD1 matches 9 bases. This CDR3 spans 15 amino acids. The junction had 5 bases not matched to a gene; V was cut back by 5 bases and J by 1 base. The germline CDR1 and CDR2 sequences are SNHLY and FYNNEI. In DNA, the CDR3 is TGTGCCAGCAGTCTTGGGACAGGGAGGAACACTGAAGCTTTCTTT. Its translation: CASSLGTGRNTEAFF.

This clone was seen once. The V gene is TRBV2, the J gene TRBJ1-1, with D hard to call. The germline V and J ends were trimmed by 4 bases and 1 base, with 10 bases remaining between them. Germline-derived CDR1 and CDR2 are SNHLY and FYNNEI. This CDR3 comprises 14 residues. The CDR3 here is CASSVLRENTEAFF. CDR3 nucleotides: TGTGCCAGCAGTGTTCTGAGGGAGAACACTGAAGCTTTCTTT.

The rearrangement joins TRBV25-1 to TRBJ1-1, with a possible D match to TRBD1 (6 bases). Looked up from germline, CDR1 is MGHDK and CDR2 is SYGVNS. V lost 2 bases, J lost 4 bases, and 17 bases lay in between. This CDR3 is built from 16 residues. Here the CDR3 DNA reads TGTGCCAGCAGTGAAGGGGGGCGGCTGCGAGGCACTGAAGCTTTCTTT. Encoded protein: CASSEGGRLRGTEAFF.

This rearrangement joins TRBV7-9 to TRBJ2-1; 9 bases fit TRBD2. Germline V gives CDR1 SEHNR, CDR2 FQNEAQ (reference sequence). Germline trimming cut 5 bases from V and 3 bases from J; bases unmatched to any gene: 8. The CDR3 extends over 16 amino acids. The CDR3 DNA reads TGTGCCAGCAGCCCTCCGAGACTAGCGGTCTACAATGAGCAGTTCTTC. This translates into CASSPPRLAVYNEQFF.

This sequence joins TRBV5-1 and TRBJ2-3, with 11 bases aligning to TRBD2. Germline lookup yields CDR1 SGHRS and CDR2 YFSETQ. V dropped 5 bases and J dropped 5; count of bases not matched to a gene: 7. The CDR3 extends over 15 amino acids. CDR3 DNA sequence: TGCGCCAGCAGACAACTAGCGGGAGCGGAAGATACGCAGTATTTT. It codes for CASRQLAGAEDTQYF.

This sequence joins TRBV4-1 and TRBJ2-1; D is ambiguous. V lost 0 bases and J lost 14, with 11 bases in between. In germline, CDR1 is MGHRA, CDR2 YSYEKL. The CDR3 contains 12 residues. The CDR3 bases are TGCGCCAGCAGCCAAGATTGGGCTACGGAGTTCTTC. This sequence encodes CASSQDWATEFF.

This rearrangement joins TRBV4-2 to TRBJ2-1, with 8 bases lining up with TRBD2. The CDR3 contains 16 residues. V lost 1 base to trimming and J lost 4 bases; unmatched junction nucleotides: 6. Germline CDR1 is LGHNA and CDR2 is YNFKEQ. The CDR3 is CASSQGRGGSYNEQFF. CDR3 nucleotide sequence: TGTGCCAGCAGCCAAGGCCGGGGGGGCTCTTACAATGAGCAGTTCTTC.

The chain recombines TRBV4-1 with TRBJ2-7; no definite D call. Trimming stripped 3 bases from V and 6 bases from J, with 12 bases between. There are 13 residues in the CDR3. The V gene's germline CDR1 is MGHRA and CDR2 YSYEKL. The chain's CDR3 is CASSHVPGFEQYF. The CDR3 DNA follows: TGCGCCAGCAGCCATGTGCCGGGTTTCGAGCAGTACTTC.

This chain connects TRBV7-8 to TRBJ1-3, with 7 bases lining up with TRBD1. Germline CDR1 and CDR2: SGHVS and FQNEAQ. The CDR3 length is 14 residues. V lost 3 bases and J lost 4; bases outside the gene matches: 3. CDR3 sequence reads: CASSFRGGGNTIYF. As DNA, the CDR3 is TGTGCCAGCAGCTTCAGGGGGGGCGGAAACACCATATATTTT.